The 25 T cell receptor beta chains presented below share a single source sample, sequenced in a study of cytomegalovirus exposure and HLA in healthy donors. Sequencing used immunoSEQ multiplex PCR; TCRdb keeps in-frame clones, though not all of them. The table shows about 110,000 clones, with around 90% occurring only once. The sequenced sample consisted of PBMCs. The source is a young woman in good health and CMV-seropositive.

The rearrangement joins TRBV7-9 to TRBJ1-1; D possibly corresponds to TRBD1 (5 bases). The CDR3 spans 13 residues. Germline lookup yields CDR1 SEHNR and CDR2 FQNEAQ (reference sequence). V lost 1 base and J lost 6, with 9 bases in between. CDR3 bases: TGTGCCAGCAGCTTAGAAAGGGGTGCTGAAGCTTTCTTT. This codes for CASSLERGAEAFF.

The chain recombines TRBV2 with TRBJ1-5; 7 positions agree with TRBD1. The CDR3 loop spans 15 amino acids. V lost 2 bases to trimming and J lost 5 bases; unmatched junction nucleotides: 6. The V gene's germline CDR1 is SNHLY and CDR2 FYNNEI. The CDR3 coding sequence is TGTGCCAGCAGTGAAAGGTCAGGGGGGTATCAGCCCCAGCATTTT. This codes for CASSERSGGYQPQHF. Based on the CDR3 plus reference TRBV2 and TRBJ1-5, the full variable domain is EPEVTQTPSHQVTQMGQEVILRCVPISNHLYFYWYRQILGQKVEFLVSFYNNEISEKSEIFDDQFSVERPDGSNFTLKIRSTKLEDSAMYFCASSERSGGYQPQHFGDGTRLSIL.

The genes are TRBV27 and TRBJ1-1; D uncertain. Germline-derived CDR1 and CDR2 are MNHEY and SMNVEV (reference sequence). The CDR3 totals 13 residues. The V end was cut by 6 bases, the J end by 5 bases, with 13 bases between. The CDR3, as DNA: TGTGCCAGCAGCCCTTTATTCCGGACTGAAGCTTTCTTT. Translating it yields CASSPLFRTEAFF.

As to this clone: A junction boundary mismatches the germline segment, possibly from a read error. The V call is TRBV23-1, the J call TRBJ2-5, with a possible D match to TRBD2 (6 bases). TRBV23-1 is given ORF status, its function remaining uncertain. CDR3 size: 15 residues. The CDR3: CASSQWDQGLATQYF. For the CDR3, the DNA is TGCGCCAGCAGCCAATGGGACCAGGGACTTGCTACCCAGTACTTC.

The chain carries TRBV19 and TRBJ1-5, with D uncertain. This CDR3 comprises 17 residues. Per the germline V gene, CDR1 is LNHDA and CDR2 is SQIVND (reference sequence). V lost 3 bases, J lost 4 bases, and 19 bases lay in between. The CDR3 spells CASSIWVGSGVNQPQHF. The CDR3 DNA sequence: TGTGCCAGTAGTATCTGGGTGGGCAGCGGGGTAAATCAGCCCCAGCATTTT.

A single count supports this clone. The chain employs TRBV6-6 and TRBJ2-3; the D is unclear. Trimming pared 6 bases from V and 8 bases from J, leaving 18 bases between. From germline, CDR1 is MNHNY and CDR2 SVGAGI (reference sequence). The CDR3 is made up of 14 amino acids. In DNA, the CDR3 is TGTGCCAGCAGCAACACAACGATCGTCTCTACGCAGTATTTT. Amino acid sequence: CASSNTTIVSTQYF.

The V gene is TRBV7-9, the J gene TRBJ1-1; D gene ambiguous. Trimming took off 0 bases at V and 5 bases at J, with 7 bases between the two ends. Germline V gene lookup returns CDR1 SEHNR and CDR2 FQNEAQ (reference sequence). The CDR3 sequence is 13 residues long. CDR3 bases: TGTGCCAGCAGCTTAGCGGGAGCTACTGAAGCTTTCTTT. Its translation: CASSLAGATEAFF. The full variable domain, its missing parts supplied by reference TRBV7-9 and TRBJ1-1, is DTGVSQNPRHKITKRGQNVTFRCDPISEHNRLYWYRQTLGQGPEFLTYFQNEAQLEKSRLLSDRFSAERPKGSFSTLEIQRTEQGDSAMYLCASSLAGATEAFFGQGTRLTVV.

The J gene is TRBJ1-2, the V gene TRBV28, with 7 nucleotides matching TRBD1. Trimming cost V 2 bases and J 2 bases; bases outside gene matches: 5. The CDR3 contains 15 residues. The germline V gene has CDR1 MDHEN and CDR2 SYDVKM. The CDR3 DNA sequence: TGTGCCAGCAGTTTAGTCGGCAGGGGGAACTATGGCTACACCTTC. Amino acid sequence: CASSLVGRGNYGYTF.

The rearrangement joins TRBV6-6 to TRBJ2-7; TRBD1 matches 9 bases. There are 14 residues in the CDR3. Germline CDR1 reads MNHNY; CDR2 reads SVGAGI (reference sequence). Trimming at V came to 2 bases and at J to 6 bases, leaving 5 bases not matched to a gene. The CDR3 loop is CASSYRDRAAEQYF. Written as DNA, the CDR3 is TGTGCCAGCAGTTACCGGGACAGGGCGGCCGAGCAGTACTTC.

This clone was seen more than once but under ten times. The rearrangement joins TRBV2 to TRBJ1-6; 7 positions agree with TRBD1. CDR3 size: 13 residues. Germline values: CDR1 SNHLY, CDR2 FYNNEI. V shed 3 bases, J shed 16 bases, and the junction held 9 bases outside the gene matches. The CDR3 sequence: CASSEPGQKTLHF. The CDR3 nucleotides read TGTGCCAGCAGTGAGCCGGGACAGAAGACACTCCACTTT.

The chain uses TRBV18 and TRBJ2-3; a possible D gene is TRBD1 (5 bases). In germline, CDR1 is KGHSH, CDR2 LQKENI. V was shortened by 2 bases and J by 3 bases, with 9 bases between the two germline ends. The CDR3 is 14 residues long. The CDR3 is CASSPGAGTDTQYF. The CDR3 DNA is TGTGCCAGCTCACCAGGGGCTGGAACAGATACGCAGTATTTT.

The chain is built from TRBV5-6 and TRBJ2-7, with D unclear. V was cut by 2 bases and J by 3 bases, with 15 bases left in between. CDR1 is SGHDT, CDR2 YYEEEE, per germline. The CDR3 contains 15 residues. The CDR3 reads CASSFGGAPLYEQYV. CDR3 nucleotide sequence: TGTGCCAGCAGCTTTGGCGGCGCTCCGCTCTACGAGCAGTACGTC.

This clone was detected once. Here the CDR3 reads CASIGTGRSNQPQHF. The CDR3 DNA sequence: TGTGCCAGCATTGGGACAGGGCGCAGCAATCAGCCCCAGCATTTT. V usage is TRBV6-1 and J usage is TRBJ1-5, with 9 bases aligning to TRBD1. The CDR3 has 15 amino acids. J lost 1 base, V lost 7 bases, and 5 bases had no gene match. In germline, CDR1 is MNHNS, CDR2 SASEGT.

The J gene is TRBJ1-1, the V gene TRBV13; possibly TRBD1 for D (6 bases). Germline loops: CDR1 PRHDT, CDR2 FYEKMQ (reference sequence). V was trimmed by 2 bases and J by 5 bases, leaving 9 bases between them. The CDR3 spans 13 residues. CDR3 DNA: TGTGCCAGCAGCTTACAGGGGAAAACTGAAGCTTTCTTT. Translation: CASSLQGKTEAFF.

The rearrangement joins TRBV28 to TRBJ1-3; TRBD1 agrees at 9 bases. The trim removed 6 bases at V and 7 bases at J, leaving 7 bases unmatched. The CDR3 sequence is 14 residues long. The germline V gene has CDR1 MDHEN and CDR2 SYDVKM. The CDR3: CASRGGQGRNTIYF. Here the CDR3 DNA reads TGTGCCAGCAGGGGAGGACAGGGGAGGAACACCATATATTTT. The full variable domain, completed using reference TRBV28 and TRBJ1-3, is DVKVTQSSRYLVKRTGEKVFLECVQDMDHENMFWYRQDPGLGLRLIYFSYDVKMKEKGDIPEGYSVSREKKERFSLILESASTNQTSMYLCASRGGQGRNTIYFGEGSWLTVV.

The chain uses TRBV2 and TRBJ1-2; D may be TRBD1 (6 bases). Germline lookup yields CDR1 SNHLY and CDR2 FYNNEI. Trimming removed 4 bases at V and 6 bases at J, with 9 bases between. CDR3 length equals 12 residues. CDR3 region: CASSGQGHGYTF. In DNA form, the CDR3 reads TGTGCCAGCAGTGGGCAGGGGCATGGCTACACCTTC.

The V gene is TRBV10-1, the J gene TRBJ2-3, with TRBD2 matching over 11 bases. The junction had 4 bases not matched to a gene; V was cut back by 2 bases and J by 6 bases. The CDR3 is made up of 15 amino acids. In germline, CDR1 is WNHNN, CDR2 SYGVQD (reference sequence). The CDR3 protein is CASSEGTSGGDTQYF. In DNA form, the CDR3 reads TGCGCCAGCAGTGAGGGGACTAGCGGCGGGGATACGCAGTATTTT.

This clone showed up just a few times. The rearrangement uses TRBV28 and TRBJ1-2; the D is unclear. This CDR3 region has 10 residues. Trimming shortened V by 5 bases and J by 5 bases, and 3 bases separated the two germline ends. The germline V gene has CDR1 MDHEN and CDR2 SYDVKM. The CDR3 loop is CASSQYGYTF. The DNA of the CDR3 is TGTGCCAGCAGTCAGTATGGCTACACCTTC.

The V call is TRBV7-8, the J call TRBJ2-1; 9 bases align to TRBD2. Germline CDR1 is SGHVS and CDR2 is FQNEAQ. The CDR3 consists of 15 residues. J lost 4 bases, V lost 4 bases, and 5 bases had no gene match. This CDR3 is CASSSASGVYNEQFF. The CDR3 DNA is TGTGCCAGCAGCTCCGCTAGCGGGGTATACAATGAGCAGTTCTTC.

J is TRBJ1-1 and V is TRBV28, with TRBD1 as a possible D gene (6 bases). V dropped 6 bases and J dropped 10 bases, with 15 bases sitting between them. The CDR3 covers 12 residues. Germline CDR1 MDHEN, CDR2 SYDVKM. The CDR3: CASRPPTGLAFF. CDR3 sequence (DNA): TGTGCCAGCAGGCCGCCTACAGGGTTAGCTTTCTTT.

The V gene is TRBV2, the J gene TRBJ1-1; D is ambiguous. V was pared by 6 bases and J by 0 bases, with 5 bases between. CDR1 and CDR2 from the germline V gene are SNHLY and FYNNEI. This CDR3 region has 12 residues. The CDR3 is CASRALNTEAFF. The CDR3 nucleotides are TGTGCCAGCAGGGCCCTGAACACTGAAGCTTTCTTT.

The chain joins TRBV18 to TRBJ2-6; possible D gene TRBD2, 6 bases. The CDR3 length is 16 residues. From germline, CDR1 is KGHSH and CDR2 LQKENI. The V end was cut by 1 base, the J end by 0 bases, with 7 bases between. The CDR3 coding sequence is TGTGCCAGCTCACCACGGGGACTCTCTGGGGCCAACGTCCTGACTTTC. This translates into CASSPRGLSGANVLTF.

V gene TRBV2 combines with J gene TRBJ1-2; D might be TRBD1 (6 bases). The germline gives CDR1 SNHLY, CDR2 FYNNEI. Trimming took off 6 bases at V and 4 bases at J, with 21 bases between the two ends. The CDR3 length is 16 residues. In DNA, the CDR3 is TGTGCCAGCAGCAAACAGGGCCCAGAGGTACCCTATGGCTACACCTTC. It codes for CASSKQGPEVPYGYTF.

The chain links TRBV9 to TRBJ1-2, with 8 bases aligning to TRBD1. The CDR3 consists of 15 residues. Germline lookup yields CDR1 SGDLS and CDR2 YYNGEE. V was clipped by 4 bases and J by 0 bases; unmatched bases: 5. In DNA, the CDR3 is TGTGCCAGCAGCTCAATACAGGGGGCTAACTATGGCTACACCTTC. This sequence encodes CASSSIQGANYGYTF.

The chain carries TRBV11-2 and TRBJ1-1; 8 bases map to TRBD1. Germline values: CDR1 SGHAT, CDR2 FQNNGV. Trimming cost V 3 bases and J 1 base; bases outside gene matches: 13. The CDR3 totals 18 residues. The CDR3 DNA is TGTGCCAGCAGCTTTGGAGTACAGGGGGTCGGACCGAACACTGAAGCTTTCTTT. Translation: CASSFGVQGVGPNTEAFF.